This entry lists 17 T cell receptor beta chains sequenced from one sample in a study of blood T cells in healthy people across ages. The use of a sample-barcoded 5' primer and a J-beta primer mix characterized a second PCR of roughly 6 to 11 cycles. TCRdb processed the 5' RACE reads anew with MiXCR; each CDR3 protein has one entry. The sample shows about 1,800,000 distinct CDR3 sequences, approximately 30% of them seen only once. Sequencing used blood. Receptors originate from a woman aged 25-40 years in good health.

This clonotype was counted only a few times. The V gene is TRBV7-2, the J gene TRBJ2-1; D not resolved. Germline V gene sequence: CDR1 SGHTA, CDR2 FQGNSA. V lost 5 bases and J 4 bases, leaving 18 bases between the germline ends. The CDR3 runs 16 residues. The CDR3 reads CASSRTPRGRYNEQFF. As DNA, the CDR3 is TGTGCCAGCAGCCGGACCCCGAGAGGCCGGTACAATGAGCAGTTCTTC.

This clonotype has only a few counts. In nucleotides, the CDR3 is TGTGCCAGCAGCCCCGGGGCGGGGACAACTAATGAAAAACTGTTTTTT. Translated, it gives CASSPGAGTTNEKLFF. This chain connects TRBV7-9 to TRBJ1-4; D perhaps matches TRBD1 (5 bases). The CDR3 is made up of 16 amino acids. V lost 5 bases to trimming and J lost 0 bases, with 13 bases between them. The germline V gene encodes CDR1 SEHNR and CDR2 FQNEAQ (reference sequence).

This clonotype was seen many times. The J gene is TRBJ2-7, the V gene TRBV7-2, with 16 bases that match TRBD2. Germline V lookup: CDR1 SGHTA, CDR2 FQGNSA. After removal of 5 bases from V and 3 bases from J, the junction contained 4 bases not matched to a gene. The CDR3 sequence is 16 residues long. The CDR3 region has the DNA TGTGCCAGCAGCCCGGGACTAGCGGGAGGGGACTACGAGCAGTACTTC. It yields the protein CASSPGLAGGDYEQYF.

The chain recombines TRBV27 with TRBJ1-2; no reliable D call. Trimming shortened V by 6 bases and J by 8 bases, and 16 bases separated the two germline ends. The CDR3 is 13 amino acids. Germline CDR1 is MNHEY and CDR2 is SMNVEV (reference sequence). The CDR3 sequence: CASSLGYRSGYTF. The CDR3 nucleotides are TGTGCCAGCAGCCTGGGGTACCGTTCGGGCTACACCTTC.

In DNA, the CDR3 is TGTGCCAGCAGCTTCCCCGGACAGGGTGGTAATTCACCCCTCCACTTT. It is translated as CASSFPGQGGNSPLHF. This chain connects TRBV2 to TRBJ1-6; TRBD1 matches at 8 bases. The CDR3 totals 16 residues. Germline assignment: CDR1 SNHLY and CDR2 FYNNEI. The V segment lost 6 bases and the J segment 6 bases; nucleotides outside the gene matches: 10.

This chain connects TRBV20-1 to TRBJ2-7; 10 bases are shared with TRBD1. The length of the CDR3 is 15 residues. With V trimmed by 1 base and J by 6 bases, 9 bases remained unmatched. The germline gives CDR1 DFQATT, CDR2 SNEGSKA (reference sequence). CDR3 coding DNA: TGCAGTGCTAGAGGCGCTGGGACAGGGGTCTCCGAGCAGTACTTC. It encodes CSARGAGTGVSEQYF.

Ten or more counts support this clonotype. The CDR3 DNA follows: TGTGCCAGCAGTTACTCGAGGCCTAGCGGAGGCCCAGATACGCAGTATTTT. This translates into CASSYSRPSGGPDTQYF. This sequence joins TRBV6-5 and TRBJ2-3, with 7 bases aligning to TRBD2. The ends lost 0 bases at V and 4 bases at J; junction bases unmatched: 10. Germline V gene sequence: CDR1 MNHEY, CDR2 SVGAGI. The length of the CDR3 is 17 residues.

This rearrangement joins TRBV12-3 or TRBV12-4 to TRBJ1-2; perhaps TRBD1 as D (6 bases). Trimming left V 3 bases short and J 2 bases short, with 16 bases between. The CDR3 contains 16 residues. The CDR3 sequence: CASSLNPGAGNYGYTF. The CDR3 coding sequence is TGTGCCAGCAGTTTGAACCCAGGGGCAGGGAACTATGGCTACACCTTC.

This clonotype showed up just a few times. The chain joins TRBV12-3 or TRBV12-4 to TRBJ1-5; D is unresolved. Trimming cost V 2 bases and J 3 bases, with 8 bases left between them. The CDR3 contains 14 residues. In nucleotides, the CDR3 is TGTGCCAGCAGTTTATTCAGAAACAATCAGCCCCAGCATTTT. Protein product: CASSLFRNNQPQHF.

The V call is TRBV12-3 or TRBV12-4, the J call TRBJ2-1, with 12 bases aligning to TRBD2. J was trimmed by 12 bases and V by 5 bases; bases with no gene match: 5. The CDR3 is made up of 13 amino acids. The DNA for the CDR3 is TGTGCCAGCAGTCCCTCACTAGCGGGGGGGCAGTTCTTC. It is translated as CASSPSLAGGQFF.

V and J are TRBV6-2 or TRBV6-3 and TRBJ2-1; TRBD1 might be the D (5 bases). Trimming took 1 base from V and 7 from J, leaving 8 bases between them. Germline V gene lookup returns CDR1 MNHEY and CDR2 SVGEGT. The CDR3 runs to 13 residues. CDR3 amino acids: CASSYLDMNEQFF. The CDR3 bases are TGTGCCAGCAGTTACTTGGACATGAATGAGCAGTTCTTC.

In this sample, this clonotype turned up many times. The chain recombines TRBV7-6 with TRBJ2-5, with TRBD2 matching over 9 bases. This CDR3 has 14 residues. Germline CDR1 is SGHVS and CDR2 is FNYEAQ. The V segment lost 2 bases and the J segment 5 bases; nucleotides outside the gene matches: 3. The CDR3 is CASSLPAGGETQYF. CDR3 bases: TGTGCCAGCAGCTTACCAGCGGGGGGTGAGACCCAGTACTTC.

This clonotype was observed a handful of times. The chain is built from TRBV6-1 and TRBJ1-2; TRBD1 might be the D (6 bases). CDR3 length equals 14 residues. The V gene lost 6 bases and the J gene lost 6 bases, with 17 bases spanning the gap. Germline lookup yields CDR1 MNHNS and CDR2 SASEGT. CDR3 nucleotides: TGTGCCAGCAGGACTCAGGGGAAATTGGATGGCTACACCTTC. Protein sequence: CASRTQGKLDGYTF.

The chain couples TRBV7-3 to TRBJ2-1; no clear D. The CDR3 extends over 12 amino acids. Looked up from germline, CDR1 is SGHTA and CDR2 is FQGTGA. V dropped 4 bases and J dropped 6 bases, with 7 bases sitting between them. CDR3 in amino acids: CASSSSSNEQFF. The CDR3 bases are TGTGCCAGCAGCTCATCCAGCAATGAGCAGTTCTTC.

This chain links TRBV4-1 with TRBJ2-1; 8 nucleotides align to TRBD2. The germline CDR1 and CDR2 sequences are MGHRA and YSYEKL. Trimming at V came to 4 bases and at J to 2 bases, leaving 10 bases not matched to a gene. This CDR3 has 17 amino acids. The CDR3 region has the DNA TGCGCCAGCAGCCCCTTACCTCGGGGGGGTACCTACAATGAGCAGTTCTTC. As protein: CASSPLPRGGTYNEQFF.

This clonotype has ten or more counts. The chain joins TRBV15 to TRBJ2-4, with 7 nucleotides matching TRBD2. CDR3 length equals 16 residues. The germline gives CDR1 LNHNV, CDR2 YYDKDF (reference sequence). Trimming removed 0 bases from V and 7 bases from J; junction bases left unmatched: 9. CDR3: CATSRDLAGEENIQYF. The CDR3 DNA follows: TGTGCCACCAGCAGAGATCTGGCGGGAGAGGAGAACATTCAGTACTTC.

The V and J genes are TRBV20-1 and TRBJ1-1; TRBD1 matches 7 bases. Losses at the gene ends were 6 bases for V and 0 bases for J; bases not matched to a gene: 10. CDR1 and CDR2 from the germline V gene are DFQATT and SNEGSKA (reference sequence). This CDR3 comprises 15 residues. CDR3 DNA sequence: TGCAGTGCGACGACAGGGCAAGGAATGAACACTGAAGCTTTCTTT. As protein: CSATTGQGMNTEAFF.